Presented here are 21 T cell receptor beta chains from one specimen sequenced in a study of CXCR3-negative and CXCR3-positive naive CD8 T cells. TRB cDNA libraries were made by UMI-labeled 5' RACE. With the 5' RACE reads reprocessed, TCRdb shows one record per CDR3 protein and no DNA. The sample holds approximately 24,000 distinct CDR3 sequences. Sequencing was done on a sample of naive CXCR3- CD8+ T cells from blood. Stated subset: CD45RO-CCR7+CD27+CD95- naive CD8+ T cells lacking CXCR3 (TNR3-). All receptors come from a human donor in good health. Some clones in this sample may be carry-over from other donors' samples.

J is TRBJ2-1 and V is TRBV6-6; there is no DNA to check the TCRdb D call of TRBD1. Germline assignment: CDR1 MNHNY and CDR2 SVGAGI (reference sequence). CDR3 length equals 18 residues. The CDR3: CATNPPQGTTSSYNEQFF.

The chain links TRBV7-2 to TRBJ2-5; TCRdb's D gene call, TRBD1, goes unchecked for lack of DNA. Germline CDR1 is SGHTA and CDR2 is FQGNSA. The CDR3 loop spans 15 amino acids. The chain's CDR3 is CASSLGGGGQETQYF.

This chain links TRBV18 with TRBJ2-1; TCRdb picks TRBD2, but there is no DNA to check that call. Germline V gives CDR1 KGHSH, CDR2 LQKENI. The CDR3 is 15 residues long. The CDR3 protein is CASSPPQTSGERTFF.

The chain carries TRBV9 and TRBJ2-1; the TCRdb call, TRBD1, lacks DNA for checking. Germline V gene data show CDR1 as SGDLS and CDR2 as YYNGEE. This CDR3 has 15 residues. The CDR3 spells CASNPGQPIYNEQFF.

The V and J genes are TRBV29-1 and TRBJ2-7. CDR3 length equals 13 residues. Germline lookup yields CDR1 SQVTM and CDR2 ANQGSEA. The CDR3 is CSVVGGKTYEQYF.

The chain carries TRBV14 and TRBJ2-4; checking the TCRdb D call of TRBD2 is not possible without DNA. Per germline, CDR1 SGHDN and CDR2 FVKESK. The CDR3 loop spans 16 amino acids. CDR3 sequence reads: CASSRGTSRTKNIQYF. Based on the CDR3 plus reference TRBV14 and TRBJ2-4, the full variable domain is EAGVTQFPSHSVIEKGQTVTLRCDPISGHDNLYWYRRVMGKEIKFLLHFVKESKQDESGMPNNRFLAERTGGTYSTLKVQPAELEDSGVYFCASSRGTSRTKNIQYFGAGTRLSVL.

The V gene is TRBV29-1, the J gene TRBJ2-7. The germline V gene has CDR1 SQVTM and CDR2 ANQGSEA. The CDR3 contains 13 residues. The chain's CDR3 is CSVEDPSGYEQYF.

V is TRBV27 and J is TRBJ1-4; the TCRdb call, TRBD1, lacks DNA for checking. Germline-derived CDR1 and CDR2 are MNHEY and SMNVEV (reference sequence). The CDR3 totals 16 residues. CDR3 amino acids: CASSSQGDGLNEKLFF.

V and J are TRBV29-1 and TRBJ1-2; TCRdb names TRBD1, which stays unverified in the absence of DNA. The germline V gene has CDR1 SQVTM and CDR2 ANQGSEA. CDR3 length: 14 amino acids. The CDR3 protein is CSVEWWGGELGYTF.

The chain links TRBV7-9 to TRBJ1-2; TCRdb's D call of TRBD1 is untestable without DNA. CDR3 size: 14 residues. The germline CDR1 and CDR2 sequences are SEHNR and FQNEAQ (reference sequence). CDR3: CASSTGQGDYGYTF.

By frequency, this clonotype registers medium-sized (0.01 to 0.1%). The chain combines TRBV12-3 or TRBV12-4 with TRBJ2-1; checking the TCRdb D call of TRBD1 is not possible without DNA. There are 15 residues in the CDR3. CDR3 protein: CASSLSGGPYNEQFF.

The V gene is TRBV11-2, the J gene TRBJ2-5; as DNA is missing, the TRBD1 call by TCRdb cannot be tested. The CDR3 covers 15 residues. Germline loops: CDR1 SGHAT, CDR2 FQNNGV. The CDR3 protein is CASTLEGVEEETQYF.

The CDR3 reads CSASLTSAPYNEQFF. This rearrangement joins TRBV20-1 to TRBJ2-1; TCRdb selects TRBD2, and the lack of DNA leaves this call unchecked. Germline V CDR1 and CDR2: DFQATT, SNEGSKA (reference sequence). CDR3 length equals 15 residues.

The V gene is TRBV29-1, the J gene TRBJ1-1; without DNA, the TCRdb call of TRBD1 cannot be checked. Germline lookup yields CDR1 SQVTM and CDR2 ANQGSEA. The CDR3 has 14 amino acids. CDR3 amino acids: CSVEVPGDRTEAFF.

The chain employs TRBV6-4 and TRBJ2-3; the TCRdb call, TRBD1, lacks DNA for checking. This CDR3 has 15 residues. Per germline, CDR1 MRHNA and CDR2 SNTAGT. This CDR3 is CASSVQGEATDTQYF.

The CDR3 reads CSVLTGGGEQYF. The chain employs TRBV29-1 and TRBJ2-7; TCRdb outputs TRBD1, but without DNA this stays unchecked. Germline V lookup: CDR1 SQVTM, CDR2 ANQGSEA. The CDR3 totals 12 residues.

The gene calls are TRBV7-9 and TRBJ1-1; TCRdb selects TRBD1, and the lack of DNA leaves this call unchecked. The CDR3 is 14 residues long. CDR1 and CDR2 (germline): SEHNR, FQNEAQ (reference sequence). The chain's CDR3 is CASSPRDGNTEAFF.

The gene calls are TRBV4-3 and TRBJ2-1; absent DNA, TCRdb's TRBD1 call cannot be checked. CDR3 length: 17 amino acids. Germline V CDR1 and CDR2: LGHNA, YSLEER. The CDR3 sequence: CASSHDPGQGAYNEQFF.

The chain is built from TRBV28 and TRBJ2-2; TCRdb's D call of TRBD1 is untestable without DNA. Per germline, CDR1 MDHEN and CDR2 SYDVKM. This CDR3 region has 14 residues. The CDR3 is CASCPGQGSRELFF.

Considering frequency, this clonotype is medium-sized. The rearrangement links TRBV7-3 to TRBJ2-3; TCRdb lists TRBD1, though no DNA is available to test this call. Germline V gives CDR1 SGHTA, CDR2 FQGTGA. The CDR3 length is 15 residues. The chain's CDR3 is CASSRTDPSTDTQYF. Complete variable domain (other parts from reference TRBV7-3 and TRBJ2-3): GAGVSQTPSNKVTEKGKYVELRCDPISGHTALYWYRQSLGQGPEFLIYFQGTGAADDSGLPNDRFFAVRPEGSVSTLKIQRTERGDSAVYLCASSRTDPSTDTQYFGPGTRLTVL.

V gene TRBV6-5 combines with J gene TRBJ2-3; TCRdb proposes TRBD2, but this gene call is untestable without DNA. Germline CDR1 MNHEY, CDR2 SVGAGI. The CDR3 is 17 residues long. CDR3 sequence reads: CASSPSGSPTSGDTQYF.